These 26 T cell receptor beta chains were sequenced from one sample in a study of blood T cell repertoires in COVID-19. Some clones are missing from TCRdb's copy, which holds only in-frame ones; the method was immunoSEQ multiplex PCR. The table records around 28,000 clones, around nine tenths of them present only once. Input material: peripheral blood. These receptors were collected from a human donor in a cohort sampled during active COVID-19.

The rearrangement uses TRBV27 and TRBJ2-3, with 9 bases aligning to TRBD1. The CDR3 is 15 amino acids. V dropped 7 bases and J dropped 0; count of bases not matched to a gene: 5. CDR1 and CDR2 (germline): MNHEY, SMNVEV (reference sequence). CDR3 amino acids: CASTMTGGSTDTQYF. In nucleotides, the CDR3 is TGTGCCAGCACCATGACAGGGGGGAGCACAGATACGCAGTATTTT.

V is TRBV3-1 (or the pseudogene TRBV3-2) and J is TRBJ2-7, with D possibly being TRBD2 (6 bases). The V gene's germline CDR1 is LGHDT and CDR2 YNNKEL (reference sequence). The V gene lost 4 bases and the J gene lost 3 bases, with 13 bases spanning the gap. The CDR3 has 14 residues. CDR3 in DNA: TGTGCCAGCAGCCCCCGACTAGAAGTCTACGAGCAGTACTTC. It codes for CASSPRLEVYEQYF.

V and J are TRBV5-1 and TRBJ2-7; D ambiguous. CDR1 and CDR2 (germline): SGHRS, YFSETQ. The ends were cut back, 3 bases at V and 2 bases at J, with 9 bases in the middle. The CDR3 totals 13 residues. The CDR3 reads CASSSNGPYEQYF. The DNA of the CDR3 is TGCGCCAGCAGCTCAAATGGGCCCTACGAGCAGTACTTC.

The chain is built from TRBV18 and TRBJ1-6; no firm D call. Germline V gives CDR1 KGHSH, CDR2 LQKENI. The length of the CDR3 is 12 residues. The germline V and J ends were trimmed by 3 bases and 7 bases, with 4 bases remaining between them. CDR3 sequence reads: CASSPRNSPLHF. CDR3 sequence (DNA): TGTGCCAGCTCACCGCGAAATTCACCCCTCCACTTT.

This clone was detected once. V usage is TRBV27 and J usage is TRBJ1-6, with TRBD1 identical over 8 bases. This CDR3 comprises 14 residues. V lost 6 bases to trimming and J lost 3 bases; unmatched junction nucleotides: 1. Germline CDR1 MNHEY, CDR2 SMNVEV (reference sequence). In nucleotides, the CDR3 is TGTGCCAGCAGAACAGGGGGCTATAATTCACCCCTCCACTTT. Amino acids: CASRTGGYNSPLHF.

The chain recombines TRBV7-2 with TRBJ1-3, with D unresolved. Germline CDR1 SGHTA, CDR2 FQGNSA. V was cut by 1 base and J by 4 bases, with 5 bases left in between. There are 13 residues in the CDR3. Here the CDR3 reads CASSLGQGNTIYF. CDR3 sequence (DNA): TGTGCCAGCAGCTTAGGGCAGGGAAACACCATATATTTT.

The chain employs TRBV3-1 (or the pseudogene TRBV3-2) and TRBJ2-2; 10 bases are a match to TRBD2. Trimming removed 3 bases from V and 5 bases from J; junction bases left unmatched: 15. CDR3 length: 19 amino acids. From germline, CDR1 is LGHDT and CDR2 YNNKEL (reference sequence). CDR3 in amino acids: CASSHRPLAGDVITGELFF. CDR3 coding DNA: TGTGCCAGCAGCCACCGACCCCTAGCGGGAGATGTTATTACCGGGGAGCTGTTTTTT.

The chain employs TRBV10-3 and TRBJ2-7, with 7 nucleotides matching TRBD2. J was trimmed by 12 bases and V by 3 bases; bases with no gene match: 20. The germline V gene has CDR1 ENHRY and CDR2 SYGVKD. The CDR3 extends over 16 amino acids. This chain's CDR3 is CAISEIGTRGVTSLYF. For the CDR3, the DNA is TGTGCCATCAGTGAAATAGGTACTCGGGGGGTCACGAGTTTGTACTTC.

CDR3 in amino acids: CASRRLFPNSYEQYF. The CDR3 coding sequence is TGTGCCAGCAGACGACTTTTTCCTAACTCCTACGAGCAGTACTTC. The genes are TRBV7-3 and TRBJ2-7; D unresolved. This CDR3 has 15 amino acids. V shed 6 bases and J shed 0 bases, with 15 bases lying between them. The germline V gene encodes CDR1 SGHTA and CDR2 FQGTGA.

This clone has only one observation. The chain joins TRBV3-1 (or the pseudogene TRBV3-2) to TRBJ1-6, with 7 bases matching TRBD1. The CDR3 is 18 amino acids. The germline V gene encodes CDR1 LGHDT and CDR2 YNNKEL (reference sequence). V dropped 4 bases and J dropped 10; count of bases not matched to a gene: 19. CDR3 DNA sequence: TGTGCCAGCAGCCCTACTCTCTTCCCGGGACAGTTATACTCACCCCTCCACTTT. It yields the protein CASSPTLFPGQLYSPLHF.

The J gene is TRBJ1-3, the V gene TRBV6-6; weak D call: TRBD1 (6 bases). The CDR3 is 14 residues long. Trimming cost V 6 bases and J 0 bases, with 9 bases left between them. Germline V lookup: CDR1 MNHNY, CDR2 SVGAGI (reference sequence). CDR3 amino acids: CASRDSLSGNTIYF. CDR3 DNA sequence: TGTGCCAGCAGGGACAGCCTCTCTGGAAACACCATATATTTT.

The J gene is TRBJ1-6, the V gene TRBV4-2; 10 nucleotides align to TRBD1. J gave up 5 bases and V 4 bases, and 5 bases lay outside the gene matches. Germline V gives CDR1 LGHNA, CDR2 YNFKEQ. There are 16 residues in the CDR3. In DNA form, the CDR3 reads TGTGCCAGCAGCCTTGGACAGGGGGGAAATAATTCACCCCTCCACTTT. This sequence encodes CASSLGQGGNNSPLHF.

The rearrangement joins TRBV4-2 to TRBJ2-1; 16 bases align to TRBD2. The CDR3 runs 21 residues. Losses at the gene ends were 4 bases for V and 8 bases for J; bases not matched to a gene: 20. The germline CDR1 and CDR2 sequences are LGHNA and YNFKEQ. CDR3 in amino acids: CASSPYTFMGTSGGALDEQFF. CDR3 coding DNA: TGTGCCAGCAGCCCATACACTTTCATGGGGACTAGCGGGGGGGCCCTTGATGAGCAGTTCTTC.

The V gene is TRBV14, the J gene TRBJ2-2; D is uncertain. CDR1 and CDR2 (germline): SGHDN, FVKESK. This CDR3 contains 16 residues. Trimming took off 4 bases at V and 4 bases at J, with 16 bases between the two ends. The CDR3 here is CASSLVDAGSTGELFF. The DNA of the CDR3 is TGTGCCAGCAGCCTCGTAGATGCAGGATCCACCGGGGAGCTGTTTTTT.

The genes are TRBV6-5 and TRBJ1-1, with D maybe TRBD1 (5 bases). Germline lookup yields CDR1 MNHEY and CDR2 SVGAGI. The CDR3 has 13 residues. The ends were cut back, 7 bases at V and 5 bases at J, with 14 bases in the middle. The CDR3 spells CASKNRGDTEAFF. The CDR3 nucleotides read TGTGCCAGCAAAAACCGGGGGGATACTGAAGCTTTCTTT.

V and J are TRBV6-5 and TRBJ2-1; 9 bases fit TRBD2. There are 15 residues in the CDR3. Looked up from germline, CDR1 is MNHEY and CDR2 is SVGAGI. Trimming at V came to 6 bases and at J to 1 base, leaving 4 bases not matched to a gene. The CDR3 DNA reads as TGTGCCAGCAGACGGACTAGCGCTTCCTACAATGAGCAGTTCTTC. Translated: CASRRTSASYNEQFF.

This clone appeared a single time. V gene TRBV4-1 combines with J gene TRBJ2-7, with TRBD2 matching over 11 bases. The V gene end was trimmed by 3 bases and the J gene end by 0 bases; junction bases not matched to a gene: 10. CDR3 length equals 18 residues. The germline CDR1 and CDR2 sequences are MGHRA and YSYEKL. CDR3 bases: TGCGCCAGCAGCCAGATTATCGCTAGCGGGAGGATCTCCTACGAGCAGTACTTC. This encodes CASSQIIASGRISYEQYF.

The rearrangement joins TRBV6-6 to TRBJ2-5; possible D gene TRBD1, 5 bases. The CDR3 contains 12 residues. Trimming left V 2 bases short and J 4 bases short, with 5 bases between. Germline V CDR1 and CDR2: MNHNY, SVGAGI (reference sequence). The CDR3 is CASSYQGETQYF. Here the CDR3 DNA reads TGTGCCAGCAGTTACCAGGGAGAGACCCAGTACTTC.

The chain joins TRBV6-5 to TRBJ2-7; a weak D match, TRBD2 (5 bases). The V gene lost 0 bases and the J gene lost 12 bases, with 15 bases spanning the gap. Per the germline V gene, CDR1 is MNHEY and CDR2 is SVGAGI. The CDR3 runs 13 residues. CDR3 sequence: CASSYSLQTTMYF. As DNA, the CDR3 is TGTGCCAGCAGTTACTCGCTGCAGACTACGATGTACTTC.

This rearrangement joins TRBV5-1 to TRBJ2-5; a possible D gene is TRBD2 (6 bases). Trimming removed 4 bases at V and 2 bases at J, with 12 bases between. Germline V gene data show CDR1 as SGHRS and CDR2 as YFSETQ. The CDR3 sequence is 14 residues long. As DNA, the CDR3 is TGCGCCAGCAGCCCAAGCGGGCTACAAGAGACCCAGTACTTC. Its translation is CASSPSGLQETQYF.

This chain links TRBV7-2 with TRBJ2-2; D perhaps matches TRBD1 (5 bases). CDR3 size: 14 residues. The V gene lost 2 bases and the J gene lost 6 bases, with 10 bases spanning the gap. CDR1 SGHTA and CDR2 FQGNSA come from the germline V gene. The CDR3 protein is CASSLKGPPGELFF. Written as DNA, the CDR3 is TGTGCCAGCAGCTTAAAGGGGCCCCCCGGGGAGCTGTTTTTT.

The rearrangement links TRBV18 to TRBJ2-3; a possible D gene is TRBD2 (5 bases). The germline gives CDR1 KGHSH, CDR2 LQKENI. Trimming shortened V by 3 bases and J by 4 bases, and 11 bases separated the two germline ends. The length of the CDR3 is 14 residues. The CDR3 DNA is TGTGCCAGCTCACCCGCCGGGGTGTCAGATACGCAGTATTTT. It specifies CASSPAGVSDTQYF.

The J gene is TRBJ2-2, the V gene TRBV9; perhaps TRBD2 as D (5 bases). Germline CDR1 reads SGDLS; CDR2 reads YYNGEE. The V and J ends lost 6 bases and 0 bases respectively, with 12 bases between them. The CDR3 is 15 residues long. Here the CDR3 DNA reads TGTGCCAGCACCCGCCGGGGTTCGAACACCGGGGAGCTGTTTTTT. It encodes CASTRRGSNTGELFF.

The genes are TRBV9 and TRBJ2-3; TRBD2 aligns across 12 bases. Germline CDR1 SGDLS, CDR2 YYNGEE. This CDR3 has 18 amino acids. V shed 2 bases and J 1 base; nucleotides not matched to a gene: 8. The CDR3: CASSVNLAGGHGTDTQYF. The CDR3 coding sequence is TGTGCCAGCAGCGTTAACCTAGCGGGGGGGCACGGCACAGATACGCAGTATTTT.

The chain has TRBV10-2 and TRBJ1-5; D not certain. The CDR3 covers 13 residues. The germline V gene has CDR1 WSHSY and CDR2 SAAADI. Trimming pared 5 bases from V and 3 bases from J, leaving 8 bases between. CDR3 bases: TGCGCCAGCAGTTTCCTAAACAATCAGCCCCAGCATTTT. Its protein product is CASSFLNNQPQHF.

This rearrangement joins TRBV29-1 to TRBJ1-4, with D perhaps TRBD1 (6 bases). CDR1 SQVTM and CDR2 ANQGSEA come from the germline V gene. The ends were cut back, 5 bases at V and 7 bases at J, with 17 bases in the middle. The CDR3 contains 14 residues. The CDR3 coding sequence is TGCAGCGTTTCGGAGACAGGCGGGGGTGAAAAACTGTTTTTT. Translated, it gives CSVSETGGGEKLFF.